The 19 T cell receptor beta chains listed next were all sequenced from one sample in a study of blood T cell repertoires in COVID-19. Only in-frame clones appear in the TCRdb table, and some are missing; sequencing was by immunoSEQ multiplex PCR. The sample has 200,000 to 250,000 clones; approximately 91% are singletons. Sequences were obtained from peripheral blood. Receptor source: a man in his sixties who had recovered from COVID-19.

The J gene is TRBJ2-7, the V gene TRBV7-8; TRBD1 might be the D (5 bases). CDR3 size: 14 residues. V gave up 4 bases and J gave up 3 bases, with 13 bases separating them. Germline assignment: CDR1 SGHVS and CDR2 FQNEAQ. For the CDR3, the DNA is TGTGCCAGCAGCTCGAATCCCCAGGGCTACGAGCAGTACTTC. Residues: CASSSNPQGYEQYF.

The V and J genes are TRBV6-5 and TRBJ2-1; D is perhaps TRBD2 (6 bases). Germline CDR1 is MNHEY and CDR2 is SVGAGI. The V gene lost 6 bases and the J gene lost 5 bases, with 17 bases spanning the gap. The length of the CDR3 is 15 residues. Here the CDR3 reads CASREGGRENNEQFF. DNA for the CDR3: TGTGCCAGCAGGGAGGGTGGAAGGGAAAACAATGAGCAGTTCTTC.

V usage is TRBV29-1 and J usage is TRBJ2-1; 9 nucleotides align to TRBD2. The V and J ends lost 7 bases and 1 base, in that order; junction bases with no gene match: 2. This CDR3 contains 13 residues. Germline V gene sequence: CDR1 SQVTM, CDR2 ANQGSEA. The CDR3 region has the DNA TGCAGCGCTCTAGCGGGGTCCTACAATGAGCAGTTCTTC. Translating it yields CSALAGSYNEQFF.

The chain combines TRBV24-1 with TRBJ2-1; D gene uncertain. Trimming removed 3 bases from V and 9 bases from J, with 11 bases in between. The germline gives CDR1 KGHDR, CDR2 SFDVKD. The CDR3 extends over 13 amino acids. This CDR3 reads CATSDPPGFEQFF. In nucleotides, the CDR3 is TGTGCCACCAGTGATCCCCCGGGTTTTGAGCAGTTCTTC.

This chain links TRBV7-3 with TRBJ2-5; unclear D gene. V dropped 8 bases and J dropped 3 bases, with 13 bases sitting between them. Looked up from germline, CDR1 is SGHTA and CDR2 is FQGTGA. The CDR3 sequence is 13 residues long. The CDR3 here is CASAGSFKETQYF. The CDR3 DNA follows: TGTGCCAGCGCCGGTAGTTTCAAAGAGACCCAGTACTTC.

This chain joins TRBV19 and TRBJ2-1, with 8 bases fitting TRBD2. Trimming at V came to 2 bases and at J to 7 bases, leaving 4 bases not matched to a gene. This CDR3 region has 14 residues. In germline, CDR1 is LNHDA, CDR2 SQIVND (reference sequence). The CDR3 here is CASSITGGLNEQFF. The CDR3 DNA is TGTGCCAGTAGTATAACGGGAGGGTTAAATGAGCAGTTCTTC.

The CDR3, as DNA: TGTGCCAGCAGTTTCTTGCTAGCGGGAGGGCTCCGGAGGAATGAGCAGTTCTTC. It is translated as CASSFLLAGGLRRNEQFF. This chain joins TRBV28 and TRBJ2-1, with 12 nucleotides matching TRBD2. Germline CDR1 reads MDHEN; CDR2 reads SYDVKM. This CDR3 spans 18 amino acids. V shed 3 bases and J 7 bases; nucleotides not matched to a gene: 13. The whole variable domain, remainder taken from reference TRBV28 and TRBJ2-1, is DVKVTQSSRYLVKRTGEKVFLECVQDMDHENMFWYRQDPGLGLRLIYFSYDVKMKEKGDIPEGYSVSREKKERFSLILESASTNQTSMYLCASSFLLAGGLRRNEQFFGPGTRLTVL.

This clone was seen a single time. This may stem from a read error, because a much larger clone lies one nucleotide away. The V gene is TRBV13, the J gene TRBJ1-2; D possibly corresponds to TRBD1 (6 bases). The CDR3 runs 13 residues. The V end was cut by 2 bases, the J end by 2 bases, with 6 bases between. CDR1 and CDR2 (germline): PRHDT, FYEKMQ (reference sequence). The CDR3 region is CASSLTGNYGYTF. In DNA form, the CDR3 reads TGTGCCAGCAGCTTAACAGGGAACTATGGCTACACCTTC.

The V gene is TRBV19, the J gene TRBJ1-4, with a possible D match to TRBD1 (6 bases). Germline CDR1 reads LNHDA; CDR2 reads SQIVND (reference sequence). Trimming removed 6 bases at V and 2 bases at J, with 13 bases between. The CDR3 covers 15 residues. The CDR3 DNA follows: TGTGCCAGTAGACATACAGGGTTGACTAATGAAAAACTGTTTTTT. Its translation: CASRHTGLTNEKLFF.

This clone came up a few times. The V call is TRBV2, the J call TRBJ2-7; D is perhaps TRBD1 (6 bases). The length of the CDR3 is 13 residues. Trimming stripped 4 bases from V and 7 bases from J, with 14 bases between. CDR1 and CDR2 from the germline V gene are SNHLY and FYNNEI. The CDR3 nucleotides are TGTGCCAGCAGTGTGGGCAGGGGATTTGAGCAGTACTTC. Amino acids: CASSVGRGFEQYF.

The rearrangement uses TRBV6-2 or TRBV6-3 and TRBJ2-7; 10 nucleotides match TRBD1. The germline CDR1 and CDR2 sequences are MNHEY and SVGEGT. After removal of 6 bases from V and 6 bases from J, the junction contained 11 bases not matched to a gene. This CDR3 has 15 residues. This CDR3 reads CASSRTGGYMREQYF. CDR3 bases: TGTGCCAGCAGCCGGACAGGGGGATATATGCGCGAGCAGTACTTC.

This clone appeared once. The chain recombines TRBV2 with TRBJ1-1; 9 bases map to TRBD1. CDR1 is SNHLY, CDR2 FYNNEI, per germline. The CDR3 has 13 residues. The trim removed 6 bases at V and 4 bases at J, leaving 3 bases unmatched. CDR3 residues: CASRQGAGTEAFF. CDR3 sequence (DNA): TGTGCCAGCAGACAGGGGGCTGGCACTGAAGCTTTCTTT.

This chain connects TRBV6-5 to TRBJ1-3, with D possibly TRBD1 on 6 matching bases. The V end was cut by 8 bases, the J end by 0 bases, with 14 bases between. Germline V gene sequence: CDR1 MNHEY, CDR2 SVGAGI. The CDR3 is 15 residues long. Here the CDR3 DNA reads TGTGCCAGCGGAGCAGGGGTTACCTCTGGAAACACCATATATTTT. Translating gives CASGAGVTSGNTIYF.

J is TRBJ1-1 and V is TRBV2; TRBD1 is a possible D gene (5 bases). This CDR3 has 13 residues. V shed 6 bases and J shed 1 base, with 9 bases lying between them. Germline V lookup: CDR1 SNHLY, CDR2 FYNNEI. The CDR3 DNA is TGTGCCAGCAGAGGCAGGGAGAACACTGAAGCTTTCTTT. This gives the protein CASRGRENTEAFF.

This clone was counted once. This rearrangement joins TRBV5-4 to TRBJ2-7; unclear D gene. CDR3 size: 12 residues. The V gene's germline CDR1 is SGHNT and CDR2 YYREEE (reference sequence). V lost 0 bases and J lost 5, with 6 bases in between. The CDR3: CASSLAFHEQYF. Here the CDR3 DNA reads TGTGCCAGCAGCTTGGCTTTTCACGAGCAGTACTTC.

V gene TRBV15 combines with J gene TRBJ1-2, with D possibly being TRBD1 (6 bases). The CDR3 spans 13 residues. CDR1 and CDR2 (germline): LNHNV, YYDKDF (reference sequence). Trimming took 5 bases from V and 6 from J, leaving 13 bases between them. The CDR3 coding sequence is TGTGCCACCAGCGGGGGAGGGGGAGATGGCTACACCTTC. Residues: CATSGGGGDGYTF. Using reference TRBV15 and TRBJ1-2 for the parts outside the CDR3, the full variable domain is DAMVIQNPRYQVTQFGKPVTLSCSQTLNHNVMYWYQQKSSQAPKLLFHYYDKDFNNEADTPDNFQSRRPNTSFCFLDIRSPGLGDTAMYLCATSGGGGDGYTFGSGTRLTVV.

The V call is TRBV5-1, the J call TRBJ2-7; 8 nucleotides match TRBD2. Germline V gene sequence: CDR1 SGHRS, CDR2 YFSETQ. The V gene end was trimmed by 0 bases and the J gene end by 4 bases; junction bases not matched to a gene: 3. The CDR3 totals 14 residues. CDR3 bases: TGCGCCAGCAGCTTGGAGTCTAGCGGGTACGAGCAGTACTTC. Protein product: CASSLESSGYEQYF. Full variable domain (remainder filled in from reference TRBV5-1 and TRBJ2-7): KAGVTQTPRYLIKTRGQQVTLSCSPISGHRSVSWYQQTPGQGLQFLFEYFSETQRNKGNFPGRFSGRQFSNSRSEMNVSTLELGDSALYLCASSLESSGYEQYFGPGTRLTVT.

The CDR3 DNA reads TGTGCCAGCAGCTCCGGTGGGGGGGGGAGCTATGGCTACACCTTC. It codes for CASSSGGGGSYGYTF. The rearrangement links TRBV5-4 to TRBJ1-2, with TRBD1 as a possible D gene (5 bases). The germline V gene encodes CDR1 SGHNT and CDR2 YYREEE (reference sequence). V was shortened by 3 bases and J by 4 bases, with 16 bases between the two germline ends. This CDR3 has 15 amino acids. The variable domain in full, with the rest retrieved from reference TRBV5-4 and TRBJ1-2, is ETGVTQSPTHLIKTRGQQVTLRCSSQSGHNTVSWYQQALGQGPQFIFQYYREEENGRGNFPPRFSGLQFPNYSSELNVNALELDDSALYLCASSSGGGGSYGYTFGSGTRLTVV.

V usage is TRBV18 and J usage is TRBJ1-5; D might be TRBD1 (6 bases). V dropped 3 bases and J dropped 0 bases, with 9 bases sitting between them. From germline, CDR1 is KGHSH and CDR2 LQKENI. There are 15 residues in the CDR3. In DNA form, the CDR3 reads TGTGCCAGCTCACCCGGACAGATTAGCAATCAGCCCCAGCATTTT. Protein product: CASSPGQISNQPQHF.